The text below deals with one TCR beta chain. The target antigen is unknown. Trimming removed 2 bases from V and 3 bases from J; junction bases left unmatched: 4. Germline V gene lookup returns CDR1 SNHLY and CDR2 FYNNEI. The CDR3 consists of 16 residues. Some clones are missing from TCRdb's copy, which holds only in-frame ones; the method was immunoSEQ multiplex PCR. The sample contains 180,000 or so clones, roughly 89% of which appear only once. This record comes from a study of Ad26.COV2.S vaccination and SARS-CoV-2 variants. Broader study findings: Possible underestimation of total T cell responses by the TCR breadth and depth analyses was noted. Marked by substantial breadth, spike-specific CD8+ and CD4+ T cell responses were reportedly seen after vaccination. Vaccinees and placebo recipients showed similar non-spike TCR breadth. Spike-specific TCR breadth ran higher among vaccine recipients than placebo recipients.

This chain connects TRBV2 to TRBJ2-2, with 9 bases lining up with TRBD2. Sequencing used peripheral blood, obtained after recovery from COVID-19. The source of this sequence is a human donor who had recovered from COVID-19. CDR3 residues: CASSERASGDTGELFF. The CDR3 region has the DNA TGTGCCAGCAGTGAAAGGGCTAGCGGGGACACCGGGGAGCTGTTTTTT.